These 25 T cell receptor beta chains share one sample of origin, sequenced in a study of T cell clonality in common variable immunodeficiency. This table comes from immunoSEQ multiplex PCR, and its TCRdb copy is limited to in-frame clones, with some not included. The specimen gives approximately 75,000 clones without singletons; the ten biggest hold around 0.8%. Sequencing was carried out using peripheral blood mononuclear cells. Receptors were obtained from a person between 18 and 70 years old in good health.

At least ten counts were recorded for this clone. The read falls 3 residues short of the CDR3 end, and the missing part is taken from the germline J gene. The rearrangement links TRBV19 to TRBJ2-6; D gene ambiguous. The germline V gene has CDR1 LNHDA and CDR2 SQIVND (reference sequence). The CDR3 has 16 amino acids. V was cut by 1 base and J by 0 bases, with 7 bases left in between. The CDR3 DNA, read in part, is TGTGCCAGTAGTATAGGGGCGCGCTCTGGGGCCAACGTC. Protein product: CASSIGARSGANV. The full-length CDR3 reads as CASSIGARSGANVLTF.

This clone was recorded many times. The sequenced CDR3 bases are TGTGCCAGCAGTTTTCGGACTTTCATTCGCGAG. Protein: CASSFRTFIRE. The whole CDR3 sequence is CASSFRTFIREQYF. The chain links TRBV6-2 or TRBV6-3 to TRBJ2-7, with D perhaps matching TRBD2 (5 bases). Read sequence stops 3 residues before the CDR3 end, and the germline J gene provides the missing end. CDR1 and CDR2 (germline): MNHEY, SVGEGT. Trimming stripped 4 bases from V and 6 bases from J, with 16 bases between. CDR3 size: 14 residues.

In regard to this clone: The read is 3 residues too short to cover the CDR3 end, so that end is filled in from the germline J gene. The rearrangement joins TRBV25-1 to TRBJ2-3; TRBD2 matches 10 bases. V lost 2 bases, J lost 0 bases, and 5 bases stayed unmatched. Germline CDR1 reads MGHDK; CDR2 reads SYGVNS. CDR3 size: 17 residues. CDR3: CASSEPLAGHSTDTQYF. Partial CDR3 DNA: TGTGCCAGCAGTGAACCACTAGCGGGACATAGCACAGATACG.

This clone showed up many times. CDR3: CASSPLFKDRRNTIYF. Incomplete CDR3 DNA: TGTGCCAGCTCACCACTTTTCAAGGACAGGCGAAACACC. The rearrangement uses TRBV18 and TRBJ1-3; 7 positions match TRBD1. The read terminates 3 residues ahead of where the CDR3 ends, so the germline J gene completes it. The CDR3 covers 16 residues. V gave up 1 base and J gave up 5 bases; unmatched junction bases: 8. CDR1 and CDR2 (germline): KGHSH, LQKENI.

This clone was picked up many times. The read finishes 3 residues shy of the CDR3 end, and the germline J gene is used to complete it. The chain has TRBV5-6 and TRBJ2-5; D gene uncertain. Trimming left V 1 base short and J 2 bases short, with 6 bases between. The germline CDR1 and CDR2 sequences are SGHDT and YYEEEE. The CDR3 has 13 amino acids. The DNA read from the CDR3 is TGTGCCAGCAGCTTGAGGGCTCAAGAGACC. It encodes CASSLRAQET. The whole CDR3 protein reads CASSLRAQETQYF.

This clone has at least ten counts. The read falls 3 residues short of the CDR3 end, and the missing part is taken from the germline J gene. The chain is built from TRBV7-3 and TRBJ1-3; 9 bases are shared with TRBD1. J lost 0 bases, V lost 5 bases, and 5 bases had no gene match. CDR1 and CDR2 from the germline V gene are SGHTA and FQGTGA. The CDR3 is 16 amino acids. CDR3 DNA, as far as it was read: TGTGCCAGCAGCCCGACAGGGGGTGACTCTGGAAACACC. Encoded protein: CASSPTGGDSGNT. The whole CDR3 region reads CASSPTGGDSGNTIYF. The variable domain in full, with the rest retrieved from reference TRBV7-3 and TRBJ1-3, is GAGVSQTPSNKVTEKGKYVELRCDPISGHTALYWYRQSLGQGPEFLIYFQGTGAADDSGLPNDRFFAVRPEGSVSTLKIQRTERGDSAVYLCASSPTGGDSGNTIYFGEGSWLTVV.

This clone was seen at least ten times. The CDR3 end is not reached by the read, which stops 3 residues before it; the germline J gene fills it in. The chain employs TRBV30 and TRBJ2-7, with D possibly matching TRBD2 (6 bases). There are 13 residues in the CDR3. V was pared by 8 bases and J by 3 bases, with 17 bases between. Germline assignment: CDR1 GTSNPN and CDR2 SVGIG (reference sequence). The sequenced CDR3 bases are TGTGCCCTCCGCGCGGGGTCCCGCTACGAG. Its translation is CALRAGSRYE. The CDR3 in full is CALRAGSRYEQYF.

This clone was recorded at least ten times. The read finishes 3 residues shy of the CDR3 end, and the germline J gene is used to complete it. The chain couples TRBV7-2 to TRBJ2-7; no definite D call. The CDR3 loop spans 13 amino acids. V dropped 5 bases and J dropped 4 bases, with 12 bases sitting between them. Germline CDR1 SGHTA, CDR2 FQGNSA. Partial CDR3 DNA: TGTGCCAGCAGCCCCGACGGGTGGTACGAG. Translation: CASSPDGWYE. The entire CDR3 protein is CASSPDGWYEQYF.

This clone came up many times. The CDR3 is CASTGGGEPETQYF. CDR3 bases read: TGTGCCAGCACTGGAGGGGGGGAACCAGAGACC. The V call is TRBV6-2 or TRBV6-3, the J call TRBJ2-5; a weak D match, TRBD2 (7 bases). The sequenced fragment ends 3 residues before the CDR3 boundary, so the rest is inferred from the germline J gene. Germline CDR1 reads MNHEY; CDR2 reads SVGEGT. The CDR3 consists of 14 residues. Trimming took off 7 bases at V and 4 bases at J, with 16 bases between the two ends.

This clone has ten or more counts. From the germline J gene comes the end of the CDR3, since the read stops 3 residues before it. This chain connects TRBV19 to TRBJ1-5, with D perhaps matching TRBD1 (5 bases). Germline V gene lookup returns CDR1 LNHDA and CDR2 SQIVND (reference sequence). V dropped 3 bases and J dropped 1 base, with 13 bases sitting between them. The CDR3 runs to 16 residues. CDR3 region: CASSIIGGQSNQPQHF. Incomplete CDR3 DNA: TGTGCCAGTAGTATCATCGGGGGTCAAAGCAATCAGCCC.

This clone has a count of ten or more. The read finishes 3 residues shy of the CDR3 end, and the germline J gene is used to complete it. The chain uses TRBV19 and TRBJ2-1; D unclear. Germline V gene sequence: CDR1 LNHDA, CDR2 SQIVND (reference sequence). Trimming stripped 1 base from V and 1 base from J, with 11 bases between. The CDR3 is 16 residues long. Incomplete CDR3 DNA: TGTGCCAGTAGTATAGTGGCCTCCCGATCCTACAATGAG. Its translation is CASSIVASRSYNE. The entire CDR3 sequence reads CASSIVASRSYNEQFF.

This clone was counted many times. The CDR3 end falls 3 residues outside the read, so it is completed with the germline J gene. The chain is built from TRBV20-1 and TRBJ2-3; D is unresolved. Germline CDR1 reads DFQATT; CDR2 reads SNEGSKA (reference sequence). The CDR3 sequence is 12 residues long. CDR3 bases read: TGCAGTGCTAGAGGTCGGGTAGCCACG. Residues: CSARGRVAT. The entire CDR3 sequence reads CSARGRVATQYF.

The sample holds many counts of this clone. The sequenced fragment ends 3 residues before the CDR3 boundary, so the rest is inferred from the germline J gene. V is TRBV7-2 and J is TRBJ2-3; D is uncertain. Looked up from germline, CDR1 is SGHTA and CDR2 is FQGNSA. The CDR3 sequence is 15 residues long. The ends were cut back, 1 base at V and 2 bases at J, with 10 bases in the middle. Partial CDR3 DNA: TGTGCCAGCAGCTTAGGGAACAGATTCACAGATACG. Its translation: CASSLGNRFTDT. The entire CDR3 is CASSLGNRFTDTQYF.

This clone showed up just a few times. A far larger clone differs by one base, so this is likely a read error. The DNA ends 3 residues before the CDR3 does, and the rest of the CDR3 is filled in from the germline J gene. This chain joins TRBV19 and TRBJ2-1; 15 nucleotides align to TRBD2. V lost 9 bases, J lost 4 bases, and 10 bases stayed unmatched. The germline V gene has CDR1 LNHDA and CDR2 SQIVND (reference sequence). CDR3 size: 17 residues. Incomplete CDR3 DNA: TGTGCCAGGAGTTCGGGACTAGCGGGAGGATGGTACAATGAG. This codes for CARSSGLAGGWYNE. The entire CDR3 protein reads CARSSGLAGGWYNEQFF.

This clone was picked up many times. The observed sequence ends 3 residues before the CDR3 terminus, with the missing tail filled in from the germline J gene. J is TRBJ1-2 and V is TRBV30; D may be TRBD1 (5 bases). This CDR3 has 16 amino acids. The germline CDR1 and CDR2 sequences are GTSNPN and SVGIG (reference sequence). Trimming cost V 4 bases and J 0 bases, with 18 bases left between them. CDR3 bases read: TGTGCCTGGACGAGTACGGTGGGGCGTACTAACTATGGC. Translation gives CAWTSTVGRTNYG. The complete CDR3 sequence is CAWTSTVGRTNYGYTF.

This clone was picked up many times. Read data end 3 residues before the CDR3 end; the end is taken from the germline J gene. The V call is TRBV29-1, the J call TRBJ1-4; 10 bases align to TRBD1. The germline V gene has CDR1 SQVTM and CDR2 ANQGSEA. V shed 7 bases and J 7 bases; nucleotides not matched to a gene: 3. The CDR3 runs to 12 residues. The CDR3 DNA, read in part, is TGCAGCGGGACAGGGGGTGGTGAAAAA. Translating gives CSGTGGGEK. The CDR3 in full is CSGTGGGEKLFF.

As regards this clone: The CDR3 extends 3 residues past the end of the read, so its final part is completed from the germline J gene. This rearrangement joins TRBV29-1 to TRBJ2-7, with 10 bases identical to TRBD2. This CDR3 spans 17 amino acids. With 8 bases clipped from V and 6 bases from J, the junction kept 22 bases outside the gene matches. CDR1 SQVTM and CDR2 ANQGSEA come from the germline V gene. The CDR3 region is CSRPRYGGLAAQAEQYF. The part of the CDR3 DNA that was read is TGCAGCCGACCGAGGTACGGAGGACTAGCGGCGCAGGCCGAG.

This clone has ten or more counts. The DNA ends 3 residues before the CDR3 does, and the rest of the CDR3 is filled in from the germline J gene. The chain links TRBV20-1 to TRBJ2-7, with D possibly matching TRBD1 (7 bases). The CDR3 has 12 amino acids. V shed 1 base and J shed 6 bases, with 10 bases lying between them. Germline CDR1 and CDR2: DFQATT and SNEGSKA (reference sequence). The sequenced part of the CDR3 DNA is TGCAGTGCTAGAGCAGGGGGGAGCGAG. It translates to CSARAGGSE. From start to end, the CDR3 is CSARAGGSEQYF.

On this clone itself: Other DNA sequences in the sample encode the same CDR3. CDR3 DNA, as far as it was read: TGTGCCAGCAGCTCCACTAGTGGTTACTACGAG. Translated: CASSSTSGYYE. The whole CDR3 region reads CASSSTSGYYEQYF. J is TRBJ2-7 and V is TRBV7-9; D may be TRBD2 (5 bases). The read ends 3 residues before the CDR3 terminus; that terminus is restored from the germline J gene. Germline V gene sequence: CDR1 SEHNR, CDR2 FQNEAQ (reference sequence). Trimming removed 4 bases from V and 3 bases from J, with 13 bases in between. This CDR3 spans 14 amino acids.

This clone was observed at least ten times. The CDR3 extends 3 residues past the end of the read, so its final part is completed from the germline J gene. The chain recombines TRBV6-4 with TRBJ2-3, with TRBD2 as a possible D gene (6 bases). V lost 6 bases to trimming and J lost 0 bases, with 13 bases between them. This CDR3 is 15 amino acids long. CDR1 is MRHNA, CDR2 SNTAGT, per germline. The CDR3 here is CASSVLAFSTDTQYF. The DNA read from the CDR3 is TGTGCCAGCAGCGTTCTAGCGTTTAGCACAGATACG.

This clone has at least ten counts. The observed sequence ends 3 residues before the CDR3 terminus, with the missing tail filled in from the germline J gene. The chain couples TRBV10-1 to TRBJ2-1; the match to TRBD1 covers 9 bases. Germline assignment: CDR1 WNHNN and CDR2 SYGVQD (reference sequence). Losses at the gene ends were 8 bases for V and 2 bases for J; bases not matched to a gene: 4. The CDR3 totals 14 residues. The CDR3 is CASPGDRAYNEQFF. CDR3 DNA, as far as it was read: TGCGCCAGCCCTGGGGACAGGGCCTACAATGAG.

This clone appeared many times. The CDR3 end falls 3 residues outside the read, so it is completed with the germline J gene. The V call is TRBV5-1, the J call TRBJ2-1; 8 bases map to TRBD2. V dropped 2 bases and J dropped 3; count of bases not matched to a gene: 4. Germline CDR1 SGHRS, CDR2 YFSETQ. The CDR3 spans 15 residues. CDR3: CASSFDSGDYNEQFF. CDR3 DNA, as far as it was read: TGCGCCAGCAGCTTCGATAGCGGGGACTACAATGAG.

This clone occurred many times. One end of the junction varies from germline; a read error may be responsible. The read gets to within 3 residues of the CDR3 end, and the germline J gene fills in the rest. The chain combines TRBV4-2 with TRBJ2-1; 12 nucleotides line up with TRBD2. CDR1 and CDR2 (germline): LGHNA, YNFKEQ. CDR3 length equals 17 residues. CDR3: CASSPWTSGEILNEQFF. The sequenced part of the CDR3 DNA is TGCGCCAGCAGCCCTTGGACTAGCGGGGAGATATTAAATGAG.

This clone was seen repeatedly, ten times or more. The sequence runs out 3 residues before the end of the CDR3; the remainder is reconstructed from the germline J gene. The chain employs TRBV19 and TRBJ2-7; the D gene is possibly TRBD2 (5 bases). The germline V gene encodes CDR1 LNHDA and CDR2 SQIVND (reference sequence). The CDR3 consists of 14 residues. The V end lost 0 bases, the J end lost 1 base, and 7 bases lay between the germline ends. CDR3: CASSIEPGSYEQYF. The CDR3 bases that were read are TGTGCCAGTAGTATAGAGCCGGGGTCCTACGAG.

This clone occurred many times. The read finishes 3 residues shy of the CDR3 end, and the germline J gene is used to complete it. The gene calls are TRBV18 and TRBJ1-1; 10 nucleotides line up with TRBD1. Germline assignment: CDR1 KGHSH and CDR2 LQKENI. The trim removed 6 bases at V and 1 base at J, leaving 14 bases unmatched. The CDR3 contains 18 residues. The CDR3 sequence is CASSDLRQGAISNTEAFF. Incomplete CDR3 DNA: TGTGCCAGCTCGGATCTGCGACAGGGGGCGATTTCGAACACTGAA. The variable domain in full, completed from reference TRBV18 and TRBJ1-1, reads NAGVMQNPRHLVRRRGQEARLRCSPMKGHSHVYWYRQLPEEGLKFMVYLQKENIIDESGMPKERFSAEFPKEGPSILRIQQVVRGDSAAYFCASSDLRQGAISNTEAFFGQGTRLTVV.